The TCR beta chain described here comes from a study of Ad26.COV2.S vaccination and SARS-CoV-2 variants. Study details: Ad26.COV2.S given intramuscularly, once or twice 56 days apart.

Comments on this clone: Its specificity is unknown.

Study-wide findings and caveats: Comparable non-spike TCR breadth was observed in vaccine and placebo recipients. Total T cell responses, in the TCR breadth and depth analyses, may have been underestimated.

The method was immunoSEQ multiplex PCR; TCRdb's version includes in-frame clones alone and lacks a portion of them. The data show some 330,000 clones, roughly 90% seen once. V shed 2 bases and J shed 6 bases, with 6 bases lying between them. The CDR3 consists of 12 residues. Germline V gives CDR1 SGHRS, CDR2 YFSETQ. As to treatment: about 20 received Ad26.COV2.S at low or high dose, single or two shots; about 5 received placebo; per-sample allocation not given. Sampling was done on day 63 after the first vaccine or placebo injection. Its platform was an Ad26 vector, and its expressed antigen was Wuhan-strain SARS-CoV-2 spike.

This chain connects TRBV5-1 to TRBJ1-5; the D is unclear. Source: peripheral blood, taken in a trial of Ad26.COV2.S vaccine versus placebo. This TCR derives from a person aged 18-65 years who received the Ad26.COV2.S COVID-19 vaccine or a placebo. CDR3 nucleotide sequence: TGCGCCAGCAGCTTTGAGGGTCAGCCCCAGCATTTT. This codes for CASSFEGQPQHF.